This is a list of T cell receptor beta chains from one sample in a study of T-cell reconstitution after alpha-beta-depleted transplantation in children. TCRdb re-called the PCR reads with MiXCR, one entry per CDR3 protein. The sample has 800,000 to 1,000,000 distinct CDR3 sequences, about 29% seen once. The source was PBMCs, mostly from graft donor cells, collected 360 days after TCRalphabeta/CD19-depleted stem cell transplant. The source is a boy under three years old who had a stem cell transplant for SCID, so the T cells may come from the graft donor. The CDR3 runs from the conserved cysteine through the conserved F or W. D genes are given only for firm matches. Clone size, where shown, is once, few, many, or a class for clones that have expanded.

V: TRBV6-5
D: TRBD1
J: TRBJ1-1
size: few
DNA: TGTGCCAGCAGTTACTCGAGGGTGGACAGGACCCCGAACACTGAAGCTTTCTTT
CDR3: CASSYSRVDRTPNTEAFF

V: TRBV12-3/TRBV12-4
D: TRBD2
J: TRBJ2-1
size: -
DNA: TGTGCCAGCAGTTTACAGCCGGGACTAGCGTACAATGAGCAGTTCTTC
CDR3: CASSLQPGLAYNEQFF

V: TRBV12-3/TRBV12-4
D: TRBD2
J: TRBJ2-5
size: -
DNA: TGTGCCAGCACCCTCGGCGGAGCGGGGTTACAAGAGACCCAGTACTTC
CDR3: CASTLGGAGLQETQYF

V: TRBV10-2
D: -
J: TRBJ1-1
size: few
DNA: TGCGCCAGCGGATTGACGGTGAACACTGAAGCTTTCTTT
CDR3: CASGLTVNTEAFF

V: TRBV2
D: TRBD1
J: TRBJ2-7
size: few
DNA: TGTGCCAGCAGACTTGAGACAGGGGGCGTTTTCCGCTTC
CDR3: CASRLETGGVFRF

V: TRBV4-3
D: -
J: TRBJ2-2
size: few
DNA: TGCGCCAGCAGCCAAGAGTGGACCCACTTAAACACCGGGGAGCTGTTTTTT
CDR3: CASSQEWTHLNTGELFF

V: TRBV6-5
D: -
J: TRBJ1-2
size: -
DNA: TGTGCCAGCAGTGACGCCTATGGCTACACCTTC
CDR3: CASSDAYGYTF

V: TRBV2
D: TRBD1
J: TRBJ1-1
size: -
DNA: TGTGCCAGCAGGCCCCGGGACAGGGTGAACACTGAAGCTTTCTTT
CDR3: CASRPRDRVNTEAFF

V: TRBV6-2/TRBV6-3
D: TRBD2
J: TRBJ2-4
size: once
DNA: TGTGCCAGCAGTTACGGGGGGGGAGGACAGTACTTC
CDR3: CASSYGGGGQYF

V: TRBV12-3/TRBV12-4
D: -
J: TRBJ2-3
size: -
DNA: TGTGCCAGCACTACAAACCGGGACCCCACAGATACGCAGTATTTT
CDR3: CASTTNRDPTDTQYF

V: TRBV20-1
D: -
J: TRBJ2-2
size: -
DNA: TGCAGTGCTAGCGGCCCGGCCCTACTAGTAACCGGGGAGCTGCTTTTT
CDR3: CSASGPALLVTGELLF

V: TRBV24-1
D: -
J: TRBJ2-3
size: many
DNA: TGTGCCACCGGGCAGGGTTCCGCAGATACGCAGTATTTT
CDR3: CATGQGSADTQYF

V: TRBV7-2
D: -
J: TRBJ1-2
size: few
DNA: TGTGCCAGCAGCTTACAGAACTATGGCTACACCTTC
CDR3: CASSLQNYGYTF

V: TRBV7-9
D: -
J: TRBJ2-2
size: -
DNA: TGTGCCAGCGGGGGGCCACTGGGGAACACCGGGGAGCTGTTTTTT
CDR3: CASGGPLGNTGELFF

V: TRBV4-1
D: TRBD1
J: TRBJ2-5
size: -
DNA: TGCGCCAGCAGCCAAGGTCCCGGGACAGGGAGGGAGACCCAGTACTTC
CDR3: CASSQGPGTGRETQYF

V: TRBV3-1
D: TRBD2
J: TRBJ2-7
size: -
DNA: TGTGCCAGCAGCCAAGACGGGACTACCAGATACGAGCAGTACTTC
CDR3: CASSQDGTTRYEQYF

V: TRBV7-3
D: TRBD1
J: TRBJ2-5
size: -
DNA: TGTGCCAGCAGCTTACGGGGACAGGGGCGCGAAGAGACCCAGTACTTC
CDR3: CASSLRGQGREETQYF

V: TRBV6-2/TRBV6-3
D: TRBD2
J: TRBJ2-1
size: few
DNA: TGTGCCAGCAGTTCCAAATTAGCGGGGGGCTCCTACAATGAGCAGTTCTTC
CDR3: CASSSKLAGGSYNEQFF

V: TRBV7-8
D: -
J: TRBJ2-3
size: -
DNA: TGTGCCAGCAGCCTTAGAGATGAACGGGATACGCAGTATTTT
CDR3: CASSLRDERDTQYF

V: TRBV6-2/TRBV6-3
D: TRBD2
J: TRBJ2-3
size: once
DNA: TGTGCCAGCAGTTACGGCTTTAGCGGGGGCGCCGGGAGTACAGATACGCAGTATTTT
CDR3: CASSYGFSGGAGSTDTQYF

V: TRBV12-3/TRBV12-4
D: -
J: TRBJ1-3
size: -
DNA: TGTGCCAGCAGTTCTGGGCAGGGCCCCGGATTT
CDR3: CASSSGQGPGF

V: TRBV5-1
D: -
J: TRBJ2-5
size: -
DNA: TGCGCCAGCAGCTTGGCCCGGCTAGAAGAGACCCAGTACTTC
CDR3: CASSLARLEETQYF

V: TRBV29-1
D: -
J: TRBJ2-7
size: -
DNA: TGCAGCGTTGAAGGGGGACCAACCTACGAGCAGTACTTC
CDR3: CSVEGGPTYEQYF

V: TRBV4-2
D: -
J: TRBJ2-1
size: many
DNA: TGTGCCAGCAGCCAAGAGAGAAATACCTACAATGAGCAGTTCTTC
CDR3: CASSQERNTYNEQFF

V: TRBV28
D: -
J: TRBJ2-1
size: -
DNA: TGTGCCAGCAGCCTCAGGGTTTTGGCTTTCGATGAGCAGTTCTTC
CDR3: CASSLRVLAFDEQFF

V: TRBV6-2/TRBV6-3
D: -
J: TRBJ2-3
size: -
DNA: TGTGCCAGCAGTTATTCGGGGAAACTTACGCAGTATTTT
CDR3: CASSYSGKLTQYF

V: TRBV25-1
D: TRBD2
J: TRBJ2-1
size: -
DNA: TGTGCCAGCAGTGCGACTAAACCGGGACTAGCCAACAATGAGCAGTTCTTC
CDR3: CASSATKPGLANNEQFF

V: TRBV4-3
D: -
J: TRBJ2-2
size: -
DNA: TGCGCCAGCAGCCAAGATAGGATGGACACCGGGGAGCTGTTTTTT
CDR3: CASSQDRMDTGELFF